These 5 T cell receptor beta chains were all obtained from the same sample, sequenced in a study of blood T cells in healthy people across ages. The second PCR ran about 6 to 12 cycles with a sample-barcoded 5' primer and J-beta primers. TCRdb re-analysed the 5' RACE reads in MiXCR, keeping a single row per CDR3 protein. The sample has some 860,000 distinct CDR3 sequences; 56% are singletons. Sequences were obtained from blood. The receptors were gathered from a man aged 35 to 55 in good health.

The gene calls are TRBV24-1 and TRBJ2-1; 9 bases line up with TRBD1. The length of the CDR3 is 15 residues. The V gene end was trimmed by 3 bases and the J gene end by 8 bases; junction bases not matched to a gene: 7. The germline V gene has CDR1 KGHDR and CDR2 SFDVKD. The CDR3 reads CATSDGTGFLDEQFF. DNA of the CDR3: TGTGCCACCAGTGATGGGACAGGGTTTTTGGATGAGCAGTTCTTC.

The chain carries TRBV29-1 and TRBJ2-1, with no clear D. V dropped 8 bases and J dropped 5 bases, with 7 bases sitting between them. CDR3 size: 10 residues. Germline V gives CDR1 SQVTM, CDR2 ANQGSEA. The CDR3 region has the DNA TGCAGCACCGACCACAATGAGCAGTTCTTC. It is translated as CSTDHNEQFF.

The chain is built from TRBV19 and TRBJ1-2; 9 nucleotides line up with TRBD1. There are 13 residues in the CDR3. The germline gives CDR1 LNHDA, CDR2 SQIVND (reference sequence). V shed 6 bases and J 7 bases; nucleotides not matched to a gene: 6. The CDR3 is CASRINRGLGYTF. The CDR3 nucleotides are TGTGCCAGTAGGATAAACAGGGGGCTTGGCTACACCTTC. The complete variable domain, with remaining parts taken from reference TRBV19 and TRBJ1-2, reads DGGITQSPKYLFRKEGQNVTLSCEQNLNHDAMYWYRQDPGQGLRLIYYSQIVNDFQKGDIAEGYSVSREKKESFPLTVTSAQKNPTAFYLCASRINRGLGYTFGSGTRLTVV.

The CDR3 nucleotides read TGCGCCAGCAGCTTGACCGACCAAGGGGTCGCTGAAGCTTTCTTT. This codes for CASSLTDQGVAEAFF. The rearrangement uses TRBV5-1 and TRBJ1-1; tentative D call: TRBD1 (5 bases). This CDR3 has 15 residues. Germline V gene data show CDR1 as SGHRS and CDR2 as YFSETQ. The V and J ends lost 1 base and 6 bases respectively, with 16 bases between them.

This chain links TRBV6-1 with TRBJ2-3; maybe TRBD2 (5 bases). V was trimmed by 6 bases and J by 2 bases, leaving 9 bases between them. Germline assignment: CDR1 MNHNS and CDR2 SASEGT. This CDR3 comprises 13 residues. The CDR3, as DNA: TGTGCCAGCAGCCCGGGGTACACAGATACGCAGTATTTT. Its translation: CASSPGYTDTQYF.